This TCR beta chain was identified during a study of cytomegalovirus exposure and HLA in healthy donors. This clone appeared once. Germline V CDR1 and CDR2: SEHNR, FQNEAQ (reference sequence). This CDR3 spans 14 amino acids. V lost 5 bases and J lost 6; bases outside the gene matches: 7. 60 Vbeta and 13 Jbeta primers were used in PCR. The protocol was immunoSEQ multiplex PCR, while the TCRdb copy is restricted to in-frame clones and leaves out a portion. The sample contains around 94,000 clones, 70% to 85% of which appear only once. This sequence joins TRBV7-9 and TRBJ2-7; 10 bases line up with TRBD1. The sample comprised PBMCs. The clonotype was recovered from a man younger than 35 in good health and CMV-seronegative. The CDR3 region has the DNA TGTGCCAGCAGCCGCCAGACAGGGGGCGTCGAGCAGTACTTC. It specifies CASSRQTGGVEQYF.